This T cell receptor beta chain comes out of a study of cytomegalovirus exposure and HLA in healthy donors. General observations from the study: CMV serostatus was the sole immune exposure information available. A classifier reportedly called cytomegalovirus status with high sensitivity and specificity. In a later analysis, a missense DCLRE1C variant was linked to TCR beta V- and J-gene trimming.

The PCR made use of 60 Vbeta and 13 Jbeta primers. Generated by immunoSEQ multiplex PCR, the TCRdb table keeps only in-frame clones and is missing some. The sample carries 150,000 to 200,000 clones, about 79% recorded once. Looked up from germline, CDR1 is MNHEY and CDR2 is SMNVEV (reference sequence). V was clipped by 3 bases and J by 8 bases; unmatched bases: 3. This CDR3 region has 12 residues. In the case of this clone: No antigen is known for it.

The source is a man aged 18 to 35 in good health and CMV-seronegative. The chain couples TRBV27 to TRBJ1-2; 7 positions match TRBD1. The sequencing sample was made of PBMCs. The CDR3 region is CASSFPGGGYTF. CDR3 DNA sequence: TGTGCCAGCAGTTTCCCAGGGGGAGGCTACACCTTC.